What follows are 24 T cell receptor beta chains derived from one specimen sequenced in a study of blood T cell repertoires in COVID-19. The table came from immunoSEQ multiplex PCR; TCRdb's copy has only in-frame clones and leaves some out. The sample carries about 260,000 clones, nearly 90% recorded once. The sequenced sample was peripheral blood. The origin of the receptors is a human donor in a cohort sampled during active COVID-19.

V gene TRBV6-6 combines with J gene TRBJ2-7, with D perhaps TRBD1 (5 bases). The CDR3 runs 13 residues. Trimming cost V 6 bases and J 3 bases, with 12 bases left between them. CDR1 is MNHNY and CDR2 is SVGAGI in the germline V gene (reference sequence). CDR3 bases: TGTGCCAGCAGCTTACTACAGGACTACGAGCAGTACTTC. As protein: CASSLLQDYEQYF.

This chain links TRBV6-5 with TRBJ2-7; TRBD1 agrees at 12 bases. V shed 10 bases and J 4 bases; nucleotides not matched to a gene: 8. CDR3 length: 14 residues. Germline CDR1 reads MNHEY; CDR2 reads SVGAGI. The CDR3 sequence is CATIRDRGLYEQYF. The CDR3 DNA follows: TGTGCCACCATCCGGGACAGGGGGCTTTACGAGCAGTACTTC.

The rearrangement links TRBV15 to TRBJ2-6; 12 bases agree with TRBD1. The CDR3 covers 18 residues. From germline, CDR1 is LNHNV and CDR2 YYDKDF (reference sequence). V lost 4 bases to trimming and J lost 4 bases; unmatched junction nucleotides: 8. CDR3 in amino acids: CATSNLGQGAEGANVLTF. The CDR3 DNA is TGTGCCACCAGCAACTTGGGACAGGGGGCGGAGGGGGCCAACGTCCTGACTTTC.

The chain combines TRBV5-4 with TRBJ1-2; D is uncertain. From germline, CDR1 is SGHNT and CDR2 YYREEE (reference sequence). V was clipped by 5 bases and J by 10 bases, with 15 bases between them. This CDR3 region has 12 residues. CDR3 sequence (DNA): TGTGCCAGCAGTCAACAACCCGGGGTCTACACCTTC. It translates to CASSQQPGVYTF.

This clone turned up a few times. The CDR3 DNA sequence: TGTGCCAGCAGTTCACTAGCGGGAGGGGGTTCCTACGAGCAGTACTTC. This gives the protein CASSSLAGGGSYEQYF. The V call is TRBV28, the J call TRBJ2-7; 13 nucleotides agree with TRBD2. The CDR3 contains 16 residues. The V gene's germline CDR1 is MDHEN and CDR2 SYDVKM. Trimming removed 4 bases from V and 1 base from J; junction bases left unmatched: 4.

The chain couples TRBV5-1 to TRBJ2-1, with D unclear. Germline loops: CDR1 SGHRS, CDR2 YFSETQ. The CDR3 length is 13 residues. The germline V and J ends were trimmed by 1 base and 6 bases, with 8 bases remaining between them. Written as DNA, the CDR3 is TGCGCCAGCAGCTTGCAGGTATTCAATGAGCAGTTCTTC. The encoded protein is CASSLQVFNEQFF.

This clone was picked up one time. The chain combines TRBV28 with TRBJ2-2; 7 bases match TRBD2. Germline-derived CDR1 and CDR2 are MDHEN and SYDVKM. J gave up 4 bases and V 8 bases, and 4 bases lay outside the gene matches. The CDR3 has 13 amino acids. In DNA, the CDR3 is TGTGCCAGCGTGCGGGGGAGCACCGGGGAGCTGTTTTTT. Its protein product is CASVRGSTGELFF.

The chain employs TRBV6-6 and TRBJ1-2; the match to TRBD1 covers 9 bases. Per germline, CDR1 MNHNY and CDR2 SVGAGI (reference sequence). V shed 5 bases and J 5 bases; nucleotides not matched to a gene: 24. The CDR3 is 20 residues long. CDR3 sequence reads: CASSPYRTTGGNLAGYGYTF. CDR3 DNA sequence: TGTGCCAGCAGTCCCTACCGAACCACAGGGGGCAACCTTGCTGGGTATGGCTACACCTTC.

V is TRBV5-1 and J is TRBJ2-1; tentative D call: TRBD2 (5 bases). Deletions cut 6 bases from V and 2 bases from J, with 18 bases between. This CDR3 has 16 amino acids. Germline values: CDR1 SGHRS, CDR2 YFSETQ. The CDR3 DNA is TGCGCCAGCACCCCATTGACCGGGGATACCTACAATGAGCAGTTCTTC. Translation gives CASTPLTGDTYNEQFF.

The chain joins TRBV7-8 to TRBJ1-5; TRBD1 matches at 7 bases. V was pared by 3 bases and J by 3 bases, with 2 bases of the junction left unmatched. The germline gives CDR1 SGHVS, CDR2 FQNEAQ. There are 14 residues in the CDR3. CDR3 protein: CASSLGQLNQPQHF. For the CDR3, the DNA is TGTGCCAGCAGCTTGGGACAGCTCAATCAGCCCCAGCATTTT.

V usage is TRBV19 and J usage is TRBJ1-1; no clear D. This CDR3 is 12 amino acids long. Germline V CDR1 and CDR2: LNHDA, SQIVND (reference sequence). The CDR3 is CSRGYLNTEAFF. DNA of the CDR3: TGTTCCCGGGGTTACTTGAACACTGAAGCTTTCTTT.

The chain uses TRBV29-1 and TRBJ2-7; 11 bases match TRBD1. CDR3 length: 15 residues. The V gene's germline CDR1 is SQVTM and CDR2 ANQGSEA. With V trimmed by 2 bases and J by 2 bases, 5 bases remained unmatched. CDR3 residues: CSVERTGGHPYEQYF. The CDR3 bases are TGCAGCGTTGAAAGGACAGGGGGCCACCCCTACGAGCAGTACTTC.

The rearrangement joins TRBV7-3 to TRBJ1-6; 7 bases are a match to TRBD1. The CDR3 is 14 residues long. V lost 4 bases to trimming and J lost 8 bases; unmatched junction nucleotides: 5. Germline V gene sequence: CDR1 SGHTA, CDR2 FQGTGA. The CDR3 DNA follows: TGTGCCAGCAGCTCCACGACAGGGCATTCACCCCTCCACTTT. The encoded protein is CASSSTTGHSPLHF.

In this sample, this clone turned up once. The V and J genes are TRBV7-2 and TRBJ1-5; D is perhaps TRBD1 (6 bases). The V gene's germline CDR1 is SGHTA and CDR2 FQGNSA. V was cut by 5 bases and J by 4 bases, with 15 bases left in between. The CDR3 has 15 residues. The CDR3 region has the DNA TGTGCCAGCAGCCTCGCCAAGGGGGTTAATCAGCCCCAGCATTTT. This sequence encodes CASSLAKGVNQPQHF.

The chain recombines TRBV4-3 with TRBJ1-4, with D maybe TRBD1 (5 bases). Trimming left V 4 bases short and J 3 bases short, with 12 bases between. Germline CDR1 is LGHNA and CDR2 is YSLEER. The CDR3 sequence is 15 residues long. Here the CDR3 DNA reads TGCGCCAGCAGCCGTGATGGGGGGTCTAATGAAAAACTGTTTTTT. As protein: CASSRDGGSNEKLFF.

The DNA for the CDR3 is TGTGCCAGCAGGCCCACGGGGGGTACGGACACCATATATTTT. Its translation: CASRPTGGTDTIYF. This chain uses TRBV2 with TRBJ1-3; D might be TRBD1 (5 bases). Trimming stripped 6 bases from V and 8 bases from J, with 17 bases between. CDR3 length: 14 amino acids. Germline V gene lookup returns CDR1 SNHLY and CDR2 FYNNEI.

The chain has TRBV15 and TRBJ2-7, with D tentatively TRBD2 (5 bases). The CDR3 totals 14 residues. V was trimmed by 1 base and J by 4 bases, leaving 11 bases between them. Per germline, CDR1 LNHNV and CDR2 YYDKDF (reference sequence). This CDR3 reads CATSRAGGKYEQYF. The CDR3 DNA sequence: TGTGCCACCAGCAGAGCCGGAGGAAAATACGAGCAGTACTTC.

This clone is a singleton in its sample. V usage is TRBV2 and J usage is TRBJ2-1; D might be TRBD2 (7 bases). The CDR3 runs 14 residues. Per the germline V gene, CDR1 is SNHLY and CDR2 is FYNNEI. Trimming pared 7 bases from V and 9 bases from J, leaving 19 bases between. In nucleotides, the CDR3 is TGTGCCAGCATGGGACTATCAAAAGGGGGTGAGCAGTTCTTC. It is translated as CASMGLSKGGEQFF.

The chain has TRBV5-6 and TRBJ1-2; D gene ambiguous. Germline CDR1 and CDR2: SGHDT and YYEEEE. The CDR3 spans 14 residues. Trimming took 0 bases from V and 3 from J, leaving 9 bases between them. CDR3 loop: CASSLERVDYGYTF. CDR3 DNA sequence: TGTGCCAGCAGCTTGGAGAGGGTTGACTATGGCTACACCTTC.

The chain is built from TRBV6-2 or TRBV6-3 and TRBJ2-3, with 8 nucleotides matching TRBD2. With 4 bases clipped from V and 4 bases from J, the junction kept 10 bases outside the gene matches. From germline, CDR1 is MNHEY and CDR2 SVGEGT. The CDR3 contains 16 residues. The CDR3 coding sequence is TGTGCCAGCAGTTTTACTAGCGGCGACCGGGCAGATACGCAGTATTTT. This sequence encodes CASSFTSGDRADTQYF.

V is TRBV19 and J is TRBJ1-5; unclear D gene. The CDR3 consists of 13 residues. Germline V gene data show CDR1 as LNHDA and CDR2 as SQIVND (reference sequence). V was clipped by 5 bases and J by 3 bases, with 8 bases between them. CDR3 sequence: CASSFRFNQPQHF. The CDR3 DNA is TGTGCCAGTAGTTTCAGGTTCAATCAGCCCCAGCATTTT.

There are a few counts of this clone. The chain employs TRBV19 and TRBJ2-2; D perhaps matches TRBD1 (6 bases). CDR1 and CDR2 from the germline V gene are LNHDA and SQIVND (reference sequence). V was trimmed by 6 bases and J by 4 bases, leaving 12 bases between them. This CDR3 contains 14 residues. CDR3 nucleotide sequence: TGTGCCAGTAGGGACAGAAGAATCACCGGGGAGCTGTTTTTT. It specifies CASRDRRITGELFF.

The count of this clone is one. The chain is built from TRBV12-3 or TRBV12-4 and TRBJ1-1; D is perhaps TRBD1 (5 bases). Between the trimmed V and J ends, which lost 11 bases and 1 base, there was a span of 14 bases. The CDR3 is 13 amino acids. Here the CDR3 DNA reads TGTGCCTCTCACGGGGGTCAGAACACTGAAGCTTTCTTT. It codes for CASHGGQNTEAFF.

This chain joins TRBV3-1 (or the pseudogene TRBV3-2) and TRBJ2-1; D may be TRBD2 (7 bases). Trimming cost V 2 bases and J 10 bases, with 15 bases left between them. Germline-derived CDR1 and CDR2 are LGHDT and YNNKEL (reference sequence). The CDR3 contains 14 residues. The CDR3 reads CASSQTSRGGEQFF. Written as DNA, the CDR3 is TGTGCCAGCAGCCAAACCTCGAGGGGGGGGGAGCAGTTCTTC.